This note documents a single T cell receptor beta chain sequence. Generated by immunoSEQ multiplex PCR, the TCRdb table keeps only in-frame clones and is missing some. The sample contains roughly 350,000 clones, about 87% of which appear only once. The data were obtained in a study of blood T cell repertoires in COVID-19. Study information: The cDNA or gDNA used as material had been derived from T cells, B-cell-depleted T cells, or PBMCs.

Germline-derived CDR1 and CDR2 are GTSNPN and SVGIG (reference sequence). The length of the CDR3 is 16 residues. J lost 4 bases, V lost 2 bases, and 12 bases had no gene match. During active infection, Seattle patients enrolled and were then monitored through disease. Source material: peripheral blood. V is TRBV30 and J is TRBJ2-7, with 9 nucleotides matching TRBD2. The sequence was obtained from a woman in her 30s with COVID-19, enrolled during active disease. The CDR3 loop reads CAWSPGPSREGYEQYF. The CDR3 DNA is TGTGCCTGGAGTCCGGGCCCCTCGCGGGAGGGTTACGAGCAGTACTTC.